The entry below describes one TCR beta chain. The germline V and J ends were trimmed by 5 bases and 5 bases, with 12 bases remaining between them. The germline V gene encodes CDR1 SGHTA and CDR2 FQGTGA. The CDR3 consists of 13 residues. The data derive from a study of T cell changes during pregnancy in multiple sclerosis. Only in-frame clones appear in the TCRdb table, and some are missing; sequencing was by immunoSEQ multiplex PCR. The sample consists of 85,000 to 100,000 clones, 85% to 95% of them appearing once. The chain couples TRBV7-3 to TRBJ1-2; unclear D gene. This TCR was recovered from a female donor with multiple sclerosis, enrolled in a pregnancy study. Here the sequenced sample was peripheral blood, taken after pregnancy. CDR3 sequence (DNA): TGTGCCAGCAGCCCGGACGGGGAGTATGGCTACACCTTC. As protein: CASSPDGEYGYTF.